This T cell receptor (beta chain) was documented in a study of blood T cell repertoires in COVID-19. Profiled with immunoSEQ multiplex PCR; TCRdb holds only in-frame clones, not every one. Of roughly 330,000 clones in the sample, 70% to 90% are singletons; the top ten hold approximately 5.3%. The germline CDR1 and CDR2 sequences are SGHDT and YYEEEE. The CDR3 spans 12 residues. Trimming left V 1 base short and J 7 bases short, with 8 bases between. The sequence came from a young woman who had recovered from COVID-19. The V gene is TRBV5-6, the J gene TRBJ1-2, with no clear D. The sequenced sample consisted of PBMCs or T cells enriched from blood (not recorded which). This CDR3 reads CASSLFPGGYTF. As DNA, the CDR3 is TGTGCCAGCAGCTTGTTTCCGGGTGGCTACACCTTC.